One sample yielded the 7 T cell receptor beta chains listed below, sequenced in a study of shared clonotypes between healthy human individuals. Method: immunoSEQ multiplex PCR; TCRdb's copy keeps in-frame clones and lacks some. The data contain over a million clones, approximately 96% of them seen just once; the ten biggest clones take up about 1.2%. The sample consisted of naive CD4+ T cells sorted from blood. Subset defined: CD45RA+ positively selected. The receptors come from a man aged 25 to 40 in good health.

This chain uses TRBV5-4 with TRBJ2-7, with D maybe TRBD1 (5 bases). Trimming took 3 bases from V and 5 from J, leaving 12 bases between them. The germline V gene encodes CDR1 SGHNT and CDR2 YYREEE (reference sequence). The CDR3 consists of 13 residues. The CDR3 spells CASSSDIGNEQYF. As DNA, the CDR3 is TGTGCCAGCAGCTCGGACATCGGCAACGAGCAGTACTTC.

The chain recombines TRBV5-4 with TRBJ2-7, with D perhaps given as TRBD1 or TRBD2 (6 bases each). Germline CDR1 and CDR2: SGHNT and YYREEE (reference sequence). The CDR3 has 16 amino acids. V gave up 1 base and J gave up 4 bases, with 18 bases separating them. CDR3 sequence (DNA): TGTGCCAGCAGCTTGCCAGGGCCGGGGGCGGCGTACGAGCAGTACTTC. Its protein is CASSLPGPGAAYEQYF.

This sequence joins TRBV15 and TRBJ2-7, with D hard to call. The V and J ends lost 0 bases and 6 bases respectively, with 15 bases between them. This CDR3 contains 15 residues. Germline loops: CDR1 LNHNV, CDR2 YYDKDF (reference sequence). Here the CDR3 DNA reads TGTGCCACCAGCAGAGATCTCGGCAAGCCCTTCGAGCAGTACTTC. It yields the protein CATSRDLGKPFEQYF.

The V call is TRBV7-6, the J call TRBJ2-1; TRBD1 matches at 10 bases. Germline loops: CDR1 SGHVS, CDR2 FNYEAQ. Trimming removed 5 bases from V and 5 bases from J; junction bases left unmatched: 18. CDR3 length equals 19 residues. This chain's CDR3 is CASSPRTGGVEVTNNEQFF. The CDR3 bases are TGTGCCAGCAGCCCGCGGACAGGGGGAGTGGAGGTAACCAACAATGAGCAGTTCTTC.

The chain couples TRBV7-2 to TRBJ2-1, with D perhaps matching TRBD2 (6 bases). Germline V gives CDR1 SGHTA, CDR2 FQGNSA. The CDR3 has 15 residues. The V and J ends lost 7 bases and 7 bases respectively, with 20 bases between them. The CDR3 loop is CASKDRGFFLNEQFF. In DNA, the CDR3 is TGTGCCAGCAAGGATCGGGGGTTCTTCCTTAATGAGCAGTTCTTC.

The chain links TRBV9 to TRBJ2-5, with 9 bases aligning to TRBD1. The trim removed 3 bases at V and 7 bases at J, leaving 10 bases unmatched. Germline V gene sequence: CDR1 SGDLS, CDR2 YYNGEE. The CDR3 length is 15 residues. In DNA, the CDR3 is TGTGCCAGCAGCGAGGGACACAGGGGGCGCGGGACCCAGTACTTC. Protein sequence: CASSEGHRGRGTQYF.

Comments on this clone: Other nucleotide sequences from this sample produce the same CDR3. This sequence joins TRBV18 and TRBJ1-4; D gene uncertain. Germline V gives CDR1 KGHSH, CDR2 LQKENI. Deletions cut 0 bases from V and 6 bases from J, with 5 bases between. There are 13 residues in the CDR3. Written as DNA, the CDR3 is TGTGCCAGCTCACCACCGTCAGATGAAAAACTGTTTTTT. As protein: CASSPPSDEKLFF.